Each of the 13 T cell receptor beta chains below was sequenced from the same sample in a study of blood T cell repertoires in COVID-19. Assay: immunoSEQ multiplex PCR; the TCRdb copy retains only in-frame clones and omits some. The sample shows 88,000 or so clones, approximately 84% of them seen only once. Sequenced material: peripheral blood. The receptors were gathered from a man aged 55 to 70 with acute or convalescent COVID-19.

CDR3 DNA sequence: TGCGCCAGCAGTGAGCCCCGACAGGGGGCTGCTCAGCCCCAGCATTTT. Translated, it gives CASSEPRQGAAQPQHF. V is TRBV10-2 and J is TRBJ1-5; 10 positions match TRBD1. Germline CDR1 WSHSY, CDR2 SAAADI. The V and J ends lost 2 bases and 6 bases, in that order; junction bases with no gene match: 7. This CDR3 comprises 16 residues.

Only one count was recorded for this clone. V gene TRBV3-1 (or the pseudogene TRBV3-2) combines with J gene TRBJ1-1; 10 bases agree with TRBD1. V lost 6 bases to trimming and J lost 7 bases; unmatched junction nucleotides: 8. Germline-derived CDR1 and CDR2 are LGHDT and YNNKEL (reference sequence). This CDR3 comprises 14 residues. The CDR3 nucleotides read TGTGCCAGCAGAAACCGGGACAGGGGCCTTGAAGCTTTCTTT. Translation: CASRNRDRGLEAFF.

This clone was counted between two and nine times. This chain connects TRBV19 to TRBJ1-5, with D possibly matching TRBD1 (6 bases). Germline V CDR1 and CDR2: LNHDA, SQIVND (reference sequence). CDR3 length: 15 amino acids. The ends were cut back, 6 bases at V and 5 bases at J, with 17 bases in the middle. As DNA, the CDR3 is TGTGCCAGTAGCCGGGGCAGGGGTTCGTATCAGCCCCAGCATTTT. Translation gives CASSRGRGSYQPQHF.

J is TRBJ2-7 and V is TRBV5-1; D possibly corresponds to TRBD1 (6 bases). The V end was cut by 3 bases, the J end by 3 bases, with 10 bases between. This CDR3 region has 13 residues. The germline gives CDR1 SGHRS, CDR2 YFSETQ. CDR3 coding DNA: TGCGCCAGCAGCTCCCGGGACAACTACGAGCAGTACTTC. Translated: CASSSRDNYEQYF.

In this sample, this clone turned up once. This chain links TRBV28 with TRBJ1-1, with D tentatively TRBD1 (5 bases). Germline CDR1 and CDR2: MDHEN and SYDVKM. The CDR3 totals 17 residues. V shed 3 bases and J shed 3 bases, with 20 bases lying between them. The CDR3 coding sequence is TGTGCCAGCAGTTTTTGGTTACAGGAGTTTCGTGACACTGAAGCTTTCTTT. Its translation: CASSFWLQEFRDTEAFF.

The gene calls are TRBV6-1 and TRBJ2-5; D gene uncertain. The CDR3 is 12 amino acids. Trimming took off 5 bases at V and 4 bases at J, with 8 bases between the two ends. CDR1 MNHNS and CDR2 SASEGT come from the germline V gene. CDR3 in DNA: TGTGCCAGCAGTCACTCGGGAGAGACCCAGTACTTC. It translates to CASSHSGETQYF.

This clone showed up just once. The chain combines TRBV7-9 with TRBJ2-2; 9 bases fit TRBD1. The CDR3 has 15 amino acids. CDR1 and CDR2 from the germline V gene are SEHNR and FQNEAQ (reference sequence). The ends lost 8 bases at V and 5 bases at J; junction bases unmatched: 9. CDR3: CASQPGQGVTGELFF. CDR3 sequence (DNA): TGTGCCAGCCAACCGGGACAGGGAGTGACCGGGGAGCTGTTTTTT.

CDR3 in amino acids: CASSIGQGAQPQHF. The CDR3 DNA reads as TGTGCCAGCAGTATAGGACAGGGCGCTCAGCCCCAGCATTTT. The rearrangement joins TRBV27 to TRBJ1-5; TRBD1 aligns across 8 bases. Germline loops: CDR1 MNHEY, CDR2 SMNVEV (reference sequence). V was pared by 5 bases and J by 6 bases, with 6 bases of the junction left unmatched. The CDR3 extends over 14 amino acids.

This clone came up once. The CDR3 DNA follows: TGTGCCACTTCGACGACAGGGAATATCTATGGCTACACCTTC. This encodes CATSTTGNIYGYTF. The rearrangement uses TRBV19 and TRBJ1-2; 7 positions agree with TRBD1. The V gene end was trimmed by 10 bases and the J gene end by 4 bases; junction bases not matched to a gene: 12. In germline, CDR1 is LNHDA, CDR2 SQIVND (reference sequence). The CDR3 extends over 14 amino acids.

The chain joins TRBV3-1 (or the pseudogene TRBV3-2) to TRBJ2-1; 8 bases are shared with TRBD1. Germline values: CDR1 LGHDT, CDR2 YNNKEL (reference sequence). The CDR3 spans 16 residues. With 4 bases clipped from V and 1 base from J, the junction kept 6 bases outside the gene matches. CDR3 DNA: TGTGCCAGCAGCCCACCGGACAGGGCTTCCTACAATGAGCAGTTCTTC. This translates into CASSPPDRASYNEQFF.

This chain links TRBV13 with TRBJ1-2, with D possibly TRBD1 on 6 matching bases. The V and J ends lost 6 bases and 1 base respectively, with 9 bases between them. The CDR3 is 13 amino acids. Per the germline V gene, CDR1 is PRHDT and CDR2 is FYEKMQ (reference sequence). CDR3 loop: CASSPRGNYGYTF. CDR3 nucleotides: TGTGCCAGCAGTCCCAGGGGTAACTATGGCTACACCTTC.

The V and J genes are TRBV12-3 or TRBV12-4 and TRBJ2-5; D is undetermined. CDR3 length: 12 amino acids. V lost 2 bases and J lost 2, with 3 bases in between. The CDR3 DNA reads as TGTGCCAGCAGTTTACAGCAAGAGACCCAGTACTTC. Its translation: CASSLQQETQYF.

V is TRBV4-3 and J is TRBJ1-6, with D uncertain. Germline V gene data show CDR1 as LGHNA and CDR2 as YSLEER. The V end lost 1 base, the J end lost 7 bases, and 5 bases lay between the germline ends. The CDR3 runs 13 residues. CDR3 sequence (DNA): TGCGCCAGCAGCCAAGCCATGAATTCACCCCTCCACTTT. It yields the protein CASSQAMNSPLHF.